Shown below are 9 T cell receptor beta chains from a single sample sequenced in a study of blood T cell repertoires in COVID-19. Sequenced by immunoSEQ multiplex PCR; TCRdb stores in-frame clones only, minus some. The profile covers 95,000 to 150,000 clones, with about 82% appearing a single time and roughly 17% taken by the ten largest. Sequencing input: peripheral blood. The source is a man aged 55 to 70 with active or convalescent COVID-19.

V and J are TRBV13 and TRBJ1-5; 12 bases map to TRBD1. The V segment lost 3 bases and the J segment 6 bases; nucleotides outside the gene matches: 3. The germline V gene has CDR1 PRHDT and CDR2 FYEKMQ (reference sequence). This CDR3 contains 15 residues. The CDR3 is CASSLGQGAGQPQHF. CDR3 nucleotide sequence: TGTGCCAGCAGCTTGGGACAGGGGGCAGGTCAGCCCCAGCATTTT.

The V call is TRBV3-1 (or the pseudogene TRBV3-2), the J call TRBJ1-3; no clear D. The CDR3 extends over 14 amino acids. The germline gives CDR1 LGHDT, CDR2 YNNKEL (reference sequence). Trimming stripped 4 bases from V and 8 bases from J, with 15 bases between. The DNA of the CDR3 is TGTGCCAGCAGCCCTGGACCCGACGGGGACACCATATATTTT. It translates to CASSPGPDGDTIYF.

This clone has just a few counts. The chain joins TRBV5-6 to TRBJ2-5; weak D call: TRBD1 (5 bases). The CDR3 consists of 14 residues. Trimming pared 0 bases from V and 4 bases from J, leaving 10 bases between. Germline loops: CDR1 SGHDT, CDR2 YYEEEE. CDR3 DNA sequence: TGTGCCAGCAGCTTGGGTGAGACAGTAGAGACCCAGTACTTC. Its protein is CASSLGETVETQYF.

This rearrangement joins TRBV7-2 to TRBJ2-7; 9 bases map to TRBD2. Looked up from germline, CDR1 is SGHTA and CDR2 is FQGNSA. V shed 5 bases and J 2 bases; nucleotides not matched to a gene: 7. CDR3 length: 15 amino acids. The CDR3 loop is CASSPTSGPAYEQYF. The CDR3 DNA sequence: TGTGCCAGCAGCCCCACTAGCGGGCCTGCCTACGAGCAGTACTTC.

V is TRBV6-2 or TRBV6-3 and J is TRBJ1-5; 7 bases map to TRBD1. The CDR3 is 17 amino acids. With V trimmed by 4 bases and J by 0 bases, 9 bases remained unmatched. Germline V CDR1 and CDR2: MNHEY, SVGEGT. DNA of the CDR3: TGTGCCAGCAGTTCCCCGACAGGGAGCTATAGCAATCAGCCCCAGCATTTT. Encoded protein: CASSSPTGSYSNQPQHF.

The chain uses TRBV19 and TRBJ2-1; 14 positions agree with TRBD2. This CDR3 comprises 15 residues. Trimming cost V 3 bases and J 9 bases; bases outside gene matches: 4. CDR1 is LNHDA, CDR2 SQIVND, per germline (reference sequence). CDR3 amino acids: CASSMGLAGDSEQFF. The DNA for the CDR3 is TGTGCCAGTAGTATGGGACTAGCGGGAGACTCTGAGCAGTTCTTC.

The chain joins TRBV3-1 (or the pseudogene TRBV3-2) to TRBJ2-1, with TRBD2 as a possible D gene (5 bases). Germline V CDR1 and CDR2: LGHDT, YNNKEL (reference sequence). The CDR3 sequence is 14 residues long. V lost 4 bases and J lost 3, with 10 bases in between. The CDR3 region is CASSLDSFYNEQFF. DNA of the CDR3: TGTGCCAGCAGCCTGGACTCCTTCTACAATGAGCAGTTCTTC.

This clone occurred once. The CDR3 DNA follows: TGTGCCAGCTCCCCGACTCCCGAATCGGATACGCAGTATTTT. Translated, it gives CASSPTPESDTQYF. This rearrangement joins TRBV18 to TRBJ2-3; no definite D call. Germline V gene sequence: CDR1 KGHSH, CDR2 LQKENI. Trimming stripped 6 bases from V and 6 bases from J, with 16 bases between. The length of the CDR3 is 14 residues.

The J gene is TRBJ2-3, the V gene TRBV30; maybe TRBD1 (5 bases). The germline V gene has CDR1 GTSNPN and CDR2 SVGIG (reference sequence). The CDR3 spans 13 residues. V was cut by 7 bases and J by 0 bases, with 11 bases left in between. CDR3: CAYRTLSTDTQYF. The CDR3 DNA follows: TGTGCCTACCGGACACTCAGCACAGATACGCAGTATTTT.